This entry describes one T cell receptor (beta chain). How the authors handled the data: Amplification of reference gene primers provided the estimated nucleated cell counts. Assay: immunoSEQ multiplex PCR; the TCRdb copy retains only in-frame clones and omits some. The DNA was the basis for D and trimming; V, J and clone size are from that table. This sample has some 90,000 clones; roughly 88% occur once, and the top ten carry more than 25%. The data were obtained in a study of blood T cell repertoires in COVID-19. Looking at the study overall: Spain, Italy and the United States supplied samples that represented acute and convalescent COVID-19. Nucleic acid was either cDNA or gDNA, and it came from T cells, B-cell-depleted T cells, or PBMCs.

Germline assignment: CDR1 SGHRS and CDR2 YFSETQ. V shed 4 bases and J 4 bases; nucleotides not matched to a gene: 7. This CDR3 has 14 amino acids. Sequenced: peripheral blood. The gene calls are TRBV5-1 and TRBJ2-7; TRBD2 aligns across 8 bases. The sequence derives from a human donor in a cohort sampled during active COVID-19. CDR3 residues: CASSPVTSGYEQYF. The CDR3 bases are TGCGCCAGCAGCCCCGTCACTAGCGGTTACGAGCAGTACTTC.